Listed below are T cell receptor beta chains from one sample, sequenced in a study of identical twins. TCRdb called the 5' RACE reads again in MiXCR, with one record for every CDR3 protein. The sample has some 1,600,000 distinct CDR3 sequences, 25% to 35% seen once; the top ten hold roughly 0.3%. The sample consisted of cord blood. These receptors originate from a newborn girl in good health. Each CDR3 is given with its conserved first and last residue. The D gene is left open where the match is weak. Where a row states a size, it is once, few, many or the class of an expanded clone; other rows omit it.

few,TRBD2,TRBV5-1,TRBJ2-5,TGCGCCAGCAGCTCCTTAGCGGGAGAGAGAGAGCAGTACTTC,CASSSLAGEREQYF
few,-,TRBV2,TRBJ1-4,TGTGCCAGCAGATTCACATGGGGGGATGAAAAACTGTTTTTT,CASRFTWGDEKLFF
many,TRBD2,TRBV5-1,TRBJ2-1,TGCGCCAGCAGCGGGGGTAGCGGGGAAGAGCAGTTCTTC,CASSGGSGEEQFF
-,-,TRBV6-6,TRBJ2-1,TGTGCCAGCAGTTACGGGGCCGACAATGAGCAGTTCTTC,CASSYGADNEQFF
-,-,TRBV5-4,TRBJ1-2,TGTGCCAGCAGTTTCGGGGGGCAGGATGGCTACACCTTC,CASSFGGQDGYTF
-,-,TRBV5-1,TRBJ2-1,TGCGCCAGCAGCTTGGCCCCCCCCAGGGAGGTCGGATACGGCAATGAGCAGTTCTTC,CASSLAPPREVGYGNEQFF
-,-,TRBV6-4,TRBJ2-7,TGTGCCAGCCCCTCGGAGCAGTACTTC,CASPSEQYF
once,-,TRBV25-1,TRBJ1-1,TGTGCCAGCAGTGGTGGGGGGGTGTTCGGGGTGAACACTGAAGCTTTCTTT,CASSGGGVFGVNTEAFF
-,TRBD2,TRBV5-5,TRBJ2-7,TGTGCCAGCAGCTTGCGACTACTAGCGGGGGGTAACAATGAGCAGTACTTC,CASSLRLLAGGNNEQYF
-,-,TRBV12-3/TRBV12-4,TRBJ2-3,TGTGCCAGCAGTGTATCCGCGGGGATAGATACGCAGTATTTT,CASSVSAGIDTQYF
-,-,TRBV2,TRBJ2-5,TGTGCCAGCAGTGTAAATAGCCGGGAGACCCAGTACTTC,CASSVNSRETQYF
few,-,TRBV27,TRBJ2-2,TGTGCCAGCAGTTTCCGGGGTAACACCGGGGAGCTGTTTTTT,CASSFRGNTGELFF
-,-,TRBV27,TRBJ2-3,TGTGCCAGCTTTCCGACCCGGGCCTTGGGCGCAGATACGCAGTATTTT,CASFPTRALGADTQYF
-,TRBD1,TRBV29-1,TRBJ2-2,TGCAGCGTTGAAGACGGGGACAGGGCGACCGGGGAGCTGTTTTTT,CSVEDGDRATGELFF
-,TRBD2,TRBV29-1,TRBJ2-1,TGCAGCGTTGGGGGGACTAGCGGCCCGAAGGCCTCCTACAATGGGCAGTTCTTC,CSVGGTSGPKASYNGQFF
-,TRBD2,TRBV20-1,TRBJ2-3,TGCAGTGCAAGAGCGGGGACCTACACAGATACGCAGTATTTT,CSARAGTYTDTQYF
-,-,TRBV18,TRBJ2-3,TGTGCCAGCTCACCACAAGGCATAATGAGCACAGATACGCAGTATTTT,CASSPQGIMSTDTQYF
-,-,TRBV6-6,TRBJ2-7,TGTGCCAGCACTCAGACCAGCTACGAGCAGTACTTC,CASTQTSYEQYF
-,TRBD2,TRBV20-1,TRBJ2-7,TGCAGCCGACTAGCGGTTCTTTGCGAGCAGTACTTC,CSRLAVLCEQYF
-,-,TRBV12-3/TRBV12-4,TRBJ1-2,TGTGCCAGCACGCCCCGGGGCCTGGACTATGGCTACACCTTC,CASTPRGLDYGYTF
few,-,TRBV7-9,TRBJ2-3,TGTGCCAGCAGCTTAGGGGAGCGTAGCACAGATACGCAGTATTTT,CASSLGERSTDTQYF
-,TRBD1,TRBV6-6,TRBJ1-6,TGTGCCAGCAGTTCCGGACAGGGTGTTTATAATTCACCCCTCCACTTT,CASSSGQGVYNSPLHF
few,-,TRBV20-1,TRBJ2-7,TGCAGTGCTTCCCGGGGGGCTTACTCCTACGAGCAGTACTTC,CSASRGAYSYEQYF
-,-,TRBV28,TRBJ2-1,TGTGCCAGCAGGCCCCCTGGGGACAATGAGCAGTTCTTC,CASRPPGDNEQFF
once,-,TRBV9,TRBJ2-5,TGTGCCGGCAGCGTAACGGGAGAGACCCAGTACTTC,CAGSVTGETQYF
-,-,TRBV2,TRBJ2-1,TGTGCCAGCAGTGGGGACGTCCTGGAGCAGTTCTTC,CASSGDVLEQFF
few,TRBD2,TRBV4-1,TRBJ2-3,TGCGCCAGCAGCCAAGTAGCGGGGTCCTTGACAGATACGCAGTATTTT,CASSQVAGSLTDTQYF
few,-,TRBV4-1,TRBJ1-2,TGCGCCAGCAGCCAAGATGGGCGGACAGCTAACTATGGCTACACCTTC,CASSQDGRTANYGYTF
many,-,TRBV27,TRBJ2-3,TGTGCCAGCAGTTTGAGGGGGAAAAACAGGGATACGCAGTATTTT,CASSLRGKNRDTQYF
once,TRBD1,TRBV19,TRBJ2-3,TGTGCTACTAACAGGGGATCCCCAGATACGCAGTATTTT,CATNRGSPDTQYF
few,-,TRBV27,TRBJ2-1,TGTGCCAGCAGTACTAAGGGGGGAGGGTTCCACAATGAGCAGTTCTTC,CASSTKGGGFHNEQFF
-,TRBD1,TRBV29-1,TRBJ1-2,TGCAGCGTGCAAGGACAGGGGGGGGACTATGGCTACACCTTC,CSVQGQGGDYGYTF
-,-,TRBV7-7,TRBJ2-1,TGTGCCAGCAGTTATGACACGCACAATGAGCAGTTCTTC,CASSYDTHNEQFF
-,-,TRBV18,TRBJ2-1,TGTGCCAGCTTACCGACACCGACACTTTACAATGAGCAGTTCTTC,CASLPTPTLYNEQFF
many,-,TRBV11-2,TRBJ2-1,TGTGCCAGCAGAAGGGGCCGTAATGAGCAGTTCTTC,CASRRGRNEQFF
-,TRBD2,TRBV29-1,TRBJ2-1,TGCAGCGTTGATAGAGGAGTAGCGGGAGTAGGCAATGAGCAGTTCTTC,CSVDRGVAGVGNEQFF
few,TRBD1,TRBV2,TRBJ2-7,TGTGCCAGCAGATCGACAGGGGGAAACTACGAGCAGTACTTC,CASRSTGGNYEQYF
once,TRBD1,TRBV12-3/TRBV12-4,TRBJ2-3,TGTGCCAGCACTTGGGACAGGGGAACCTCAACAGATGCGCAGTATTTT,CASTWDRGTSTDAQYF
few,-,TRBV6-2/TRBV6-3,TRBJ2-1,TGTGCCAGCAAAAGCGGTCGCTCCTACAATGAGCAGTTCTTC,CASKSGRSYNEQFF